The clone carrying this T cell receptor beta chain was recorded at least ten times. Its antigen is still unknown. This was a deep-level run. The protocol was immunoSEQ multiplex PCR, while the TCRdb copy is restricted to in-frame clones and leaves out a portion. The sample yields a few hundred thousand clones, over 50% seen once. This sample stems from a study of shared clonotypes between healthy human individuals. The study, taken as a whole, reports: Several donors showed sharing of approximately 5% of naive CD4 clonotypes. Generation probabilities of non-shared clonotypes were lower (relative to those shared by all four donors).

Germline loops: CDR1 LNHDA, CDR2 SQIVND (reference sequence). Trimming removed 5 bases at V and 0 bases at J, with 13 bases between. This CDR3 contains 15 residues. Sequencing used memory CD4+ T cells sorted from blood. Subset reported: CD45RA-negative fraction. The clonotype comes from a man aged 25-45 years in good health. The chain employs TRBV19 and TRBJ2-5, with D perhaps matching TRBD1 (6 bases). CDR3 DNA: TGTGCCAGTAGTGCCAATACAGGGTACCAAGAGACCCAGTACTTC. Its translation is CASSANTGYQETQYF.